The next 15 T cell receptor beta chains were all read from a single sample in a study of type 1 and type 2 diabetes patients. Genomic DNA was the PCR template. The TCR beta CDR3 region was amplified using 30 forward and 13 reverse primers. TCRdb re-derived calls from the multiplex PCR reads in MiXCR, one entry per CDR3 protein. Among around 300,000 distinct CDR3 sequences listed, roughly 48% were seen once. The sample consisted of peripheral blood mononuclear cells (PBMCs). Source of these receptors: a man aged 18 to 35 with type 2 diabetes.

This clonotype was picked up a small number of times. The CDR3 is CASSVRESGETQYF. The DNA of the CDR3 is TGTGCCAGCAGCGTAAGGGAATCGGGAGAGACCCAGTACTTC. V and J are TRBV9 and TRBJ2-5; unclear D gene. The ends were cut back, 1 base at V and 4 bases at J, with 11 bases in the middle. This CDR3 has 14 amino acids. Germline V gene sequence: CDR1 SGDLS, CDR2 YYNGEE.

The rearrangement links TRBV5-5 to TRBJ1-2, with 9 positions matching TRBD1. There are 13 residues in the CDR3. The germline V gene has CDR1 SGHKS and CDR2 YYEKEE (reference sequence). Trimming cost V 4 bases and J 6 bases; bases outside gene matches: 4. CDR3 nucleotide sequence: TGTGCCAGCAGCAAGGGACAGGGTGATGGCTACACCTTC. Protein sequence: CASSKGQGDGYTF.

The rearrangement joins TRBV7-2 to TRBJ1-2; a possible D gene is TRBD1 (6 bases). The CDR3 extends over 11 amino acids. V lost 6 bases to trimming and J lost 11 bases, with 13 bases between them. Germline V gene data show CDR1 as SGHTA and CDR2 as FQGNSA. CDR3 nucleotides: TGTGCCAGCAGGTTAAAAGGGGGGTACACCTTC. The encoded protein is CASRLKGGYTF.

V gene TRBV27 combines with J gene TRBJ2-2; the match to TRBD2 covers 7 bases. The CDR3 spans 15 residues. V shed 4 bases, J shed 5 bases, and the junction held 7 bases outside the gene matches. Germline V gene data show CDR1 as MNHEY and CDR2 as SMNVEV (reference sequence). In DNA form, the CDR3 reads TGTGCCAGCAGTTGGGCGGGAGAAACAACCGGGGAGCTGTTTTTT. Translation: CASSWAGETTGELFF.

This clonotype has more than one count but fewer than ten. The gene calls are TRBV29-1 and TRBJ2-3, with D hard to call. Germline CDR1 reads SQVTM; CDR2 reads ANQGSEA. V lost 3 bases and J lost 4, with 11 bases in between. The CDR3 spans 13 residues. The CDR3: CSVEVGSADTQYF. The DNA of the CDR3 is TGCAGCGTTGAGGTAGGGTCTGCAGATACGCAGTATTTT.

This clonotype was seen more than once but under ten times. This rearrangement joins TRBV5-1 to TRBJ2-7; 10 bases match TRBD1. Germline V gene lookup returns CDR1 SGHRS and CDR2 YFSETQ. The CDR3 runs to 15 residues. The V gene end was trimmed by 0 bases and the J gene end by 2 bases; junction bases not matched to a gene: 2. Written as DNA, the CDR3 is TGCGCCAGCAGCTTGGGACAGGGGGCTGCCTACGAGCAGTACTTC. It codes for CASSLGQGAAYEQYF.

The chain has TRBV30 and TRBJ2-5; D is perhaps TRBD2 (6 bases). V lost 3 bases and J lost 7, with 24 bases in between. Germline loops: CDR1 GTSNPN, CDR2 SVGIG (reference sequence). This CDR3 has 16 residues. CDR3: CAWRGNVDYHPGTQYF. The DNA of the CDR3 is TGTGCCTGGAGAGGTAACGTGGACTACCATCCAGGGACCCAGTACTTC.

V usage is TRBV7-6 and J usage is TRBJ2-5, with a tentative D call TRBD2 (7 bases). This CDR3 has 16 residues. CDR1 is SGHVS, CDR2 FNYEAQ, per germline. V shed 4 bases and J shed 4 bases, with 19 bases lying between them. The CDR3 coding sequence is TGTGCCAGCAGCTCCCTGTCTGGGGGGGCCGGAGAGACCCAGTACTTC. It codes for CASSSLSGGAGETQYF.

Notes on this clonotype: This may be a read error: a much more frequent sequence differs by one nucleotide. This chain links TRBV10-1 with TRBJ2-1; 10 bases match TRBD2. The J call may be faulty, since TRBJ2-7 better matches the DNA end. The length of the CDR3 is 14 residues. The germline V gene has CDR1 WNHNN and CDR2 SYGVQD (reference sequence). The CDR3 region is CATLAGEGTNEQYF. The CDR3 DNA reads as TGTGCCACCCTAGCGGGAGAAGGCACCAATGAGCAGTACTTC.

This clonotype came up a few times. The CDR3 region is CASSLGDRVTDTQYF. The CDR3 DNA sequence: TGTGCCAGCAGCTTAGGAGACAGGGTCACAGATACGCAGTATTTT. V gene TRBV11-2 combines with J gene TRBJ2-3; 7 bases align to TRBD1. Germline V CDR1 and CDR2: SGHAT, FQNNGV. The V gene end was trimmed by 1 base and the J gene end by 2 bases; junction bases not matched to a gene: 3. The CDR3 totals 15 residues.

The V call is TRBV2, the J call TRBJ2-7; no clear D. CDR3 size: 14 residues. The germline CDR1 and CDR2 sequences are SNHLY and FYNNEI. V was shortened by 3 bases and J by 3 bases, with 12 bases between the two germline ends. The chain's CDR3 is CASSEGWGHYEQYF. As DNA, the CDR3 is TGTGCCAGCAGTGAGGGTTGGGGTCACTACGAGCAGTACTTC.

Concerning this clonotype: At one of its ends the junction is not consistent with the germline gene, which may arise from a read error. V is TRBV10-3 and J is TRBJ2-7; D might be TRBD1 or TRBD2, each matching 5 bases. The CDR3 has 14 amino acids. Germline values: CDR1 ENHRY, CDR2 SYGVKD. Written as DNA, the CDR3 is TGTGCCAGCAGTCCCTCCCGGGACGCCGGCGAGCAGTACTTC. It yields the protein CASSPSRDAGEQYF.

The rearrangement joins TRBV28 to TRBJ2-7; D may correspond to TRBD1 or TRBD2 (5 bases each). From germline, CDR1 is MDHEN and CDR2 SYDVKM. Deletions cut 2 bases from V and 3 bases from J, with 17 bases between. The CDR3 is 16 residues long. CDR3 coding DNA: TGTGCCAGCAGTTTAGGAGATCGGGACCTACTCTACGAGCAGTACTTC. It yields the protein CASSLGDRDLLYEQYF.

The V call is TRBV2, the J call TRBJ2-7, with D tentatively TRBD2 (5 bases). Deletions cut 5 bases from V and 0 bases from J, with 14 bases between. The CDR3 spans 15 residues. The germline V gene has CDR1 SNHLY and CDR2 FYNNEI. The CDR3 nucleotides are TGTGCCAGCAGTATACTAGGGAGAAGCTCCTACGAGCAGTACTTC. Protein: CASSILGRSSYEQYF.

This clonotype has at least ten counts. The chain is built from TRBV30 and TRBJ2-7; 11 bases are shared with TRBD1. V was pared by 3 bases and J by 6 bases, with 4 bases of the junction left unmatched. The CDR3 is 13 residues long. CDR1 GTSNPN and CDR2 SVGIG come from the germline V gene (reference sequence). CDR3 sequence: CAWSGGTGGEQYF. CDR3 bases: TGTGCCTGGAGCGGGGGGACAGGGGGCGAGCAGTACTTC.